This TCR beta chain comes out of a study of blood T cell repertoires in COVID-19. V lost 2 bases, J lost 0 bases, and 0 bases stayed unmatched. This CDR3 spans 14 amino acids. Germline loops: CDR1 MNHEY, CDR2 SVGAGI. Produced via immunoSEQ multiplex PCR; TCRdb's table is partial and in-frame only. The sample carries about 56,000 clones, more than 70% recorded once. The TCR sequence derives from a human donor in a cohort sampled during active COVID-19. Sequenced input: peripheral blood. This sequence joins TRBV6-5 and TRBJ1-1, with TRBD1 matching over 7 bases. The CDR3 reads CASSYRGLNTEAFF. In nucleotides, the CDR3 is TGTGCCAGCAGTTACAGGGGGCTGAACACTGAAGCTTTCTTT.